A single sample is the source of the 14 T cell receptor beta chains below, sequenced in a study of cytomegalovirus exposure and HLA in healthy donors. Vbeta (60) and Jbeta (13) primers were used in the PCR. Assay: immunoSEQ multiplex PCR; the TCRdb copy retains only in-frame clones and omits some. The table includes around 300,000 clones, approximately 84% detected once. The material sequenced was PBMCs. These receptors were taken from a woman between 40 and 55 years old in good health and CMV-seropositive.

This sequence joins TRBV5-1 and TRBJ2-1; a possible D gene is TRBD2 (5 bases). Germline lookup yields CDR1 SGHRS and CDR2 YFSETQ. This CDR3 comprises 16 residues. V shed 0 bases and J shed 0 bases, with 10 bases lying between them. The CDR3: CASSLGIGSSYNEQFF. CDR3 DNA sequence: TGCGCCAGCAGCTTGGGGATAGGGAGCTCCTACAATGAGCAGTTCTTC.

The V and J genes are TRBV7-8 and TRBJ1-2; 11 bases are a match to TRBD1. This CDR3 is built from 14 residues. Germline CDR1 and CDR2: SGHVS and FQNEAQ. With 3 bases clipped from V and 8 bases from J, the junction kept 5 bases outside the gene matches. The CDR3 reads CASSFSGTGGGYTF. In DNA, the CDR3 is TGTGCCAGCAGCTTCTCCGGGACAGGGGGAGGCTACACCTTC.

This rearrangement joins TRBV30 to TRBJ1-6, with 9 bases that match TRBD1. V gave up 1 base and J gave up 5 bases; unmatched junction bases: 6. Germline V CDR1 and CDR2: GTSNPN, SVGIG (reference sequence). The CDR3 has 16 residues. The CDR3 coding sequence is TGTGCCTGGAGTGGCCGGGACAGGGCGCATAATTCACCCCTCCACTTT. It translates to CAWSGRDRAHNSPLHF.

This clone was picked up one time. V gene TRBV7-6 combines with J gene TRBJ2-2; no firm D call. The germline CDR1 and CDR2 sequences are SGHVS and FNYEAQ. V shed 4 bases and J shed 9 bases, with 6 bases lying between them. CDR3 length equals 11 residues. The CDR3 spells CASSSNRELFF. The CDR3 DNA is TGTGCCAGCAGCTCTAACCGGGAGCTGTTTTTT.

This clone was recorded a few times. The J gene is TRBJ1-2, the V gene TRBV28; D may be TRBD1 (5 bases). Trimming removed 1 base at V and 7 bases at J, with 13 bases between. This CDR3 spans 14 amino acids. Looked up from germline, CDR1 is MDHEN and CDR2 is SYDVKM. CDR3 amino acids: CASSLYGGVRGYTF. Written as DNA, the CDR3 is TGTGCCAGCAGTTTATATGGGGGGGTTCGTGGCTACACCTTC.

The rearrangement uses TRBV7-8 and TRBJ2-4; D is ambiguous. Germline values: CDR1 SGHVS, CDR2 FQNEAQ. CDR3 length: 13 amino acids. The V end lost 7 bases, the J end lost 2 bases, and 9 bases lay between the germline ends. CDR3 region: CASTPRTKNIQYF. The DNA for the CDR3 is TGTGCCAGCACCCCCCGTACCAAAAACATTCAGTACTTC.

A single count supports this clone. The rearrangement links TRBV13 to TRBJ2-1; 13 bases align to TRBD2. V trimming: 5 bases; J trimming: 4 bases; junction bases outside the gene matches: 5. Germline V gene data show CDR1 as PRHDT and CDR2 as FYEKMQ (reference sequence). The CDR3 extends over 16 amino acids. The CDR3 region is CASSPPGLAGYNEQFF. CDR3 bases: TGTGCCAGCAGCCCCCCGGGACTAGCGGGATACAATGAGCAGTTCTTC.

The chain recombines TRBV20-1 with TRBJ2-5, with a possible D match to TRBD2 (7 bases). Germline V gives CDR1 DFQATT, CDR2 SNEGSKA (reference sequence). The CDR3 has 11 amino acids. The CDR3 nucleotides read TGCAGCCGCAAGGGGGGGGAGACCCAGTACTTC. Translating it yields CSRKGGETQYF.

The rearrangement joins TRBV27 to TRBJ2-1; a weak D match, TRBD2 (5 bases). The CDR3 contains 12 residues. Between the trimmed V and J ends, which lost 2 bases and 8 bases, there was a span of 7 bases. Germline loops: CDR1 MNHEY, CDR2 SMNVEV (reference sequence). CDR3 sequence (DNA): TGTGCCAGCAGTTTAAACGGGGATGAGCAGTTCTTC. This gives the protein CASSLNGDEQFF.

The chain combines TRBV10-3 with TRBJ2-7, with 10 bases identical to TRBD1. This CDR3 contains 16 residues. V was clipped by 2 bases and J by 1 base; unmatched bases: 5. CDR1 is ENHRY, CDR2 SYGVKD, per germline. The CDR3 sequence: CAISETRDRGSYEQYF. In DNA, the CDR3 is TGTGCCATCAGTGAGACCCGGGACAGGGGATCCTACGAGCAGTACTTC.

The rearrangement uses TRBV5-5 and TRBJ1-1; TRBD1 might be the D (5 bases). The CDR3 contains 15 residues. Germline V CDR1 and CDR2: SGHKS, YYEKEE (reference sequence). V lost 4 bases to trimming and J lost 4 bases, with 17 bases between them. The CDR3 sequence: CASSPDPGRGTEAFF. The CDR3, as DNA: TGTGCCAGCAGCCCTGACCCAGGGAGGGGCACTGAAGCTTTCTTT.

This chain uses TRBV5-1 with TRBJ2-1; TRBD2 matches 14 bases. The V segment lost 3 bases and the J segment 8 bases; nucleotides outside the gene matches: 13. The CDR3 is 18 residues long. In germline, CDR1 is SGHRS, CDR2 YFSETQ. Here the CDR3 DNA reads TGCGCCAGCAGCTCGGGACTAGCGGGAGAAGGAAGTACGGATGAGCAGTTCTTC. Protein product: CASSSGLAGEGSTDEQFF.

The V and J genes are TRBV2 and TRBJ2-4; no clear D gene. Trimming left V 3 bases short and J 7 bases short, with 19 bases between. The CDR3 is 16 residues long. CDR1 and CDR2 from the germline V gene are SNHLY and FYNNEI. The CDR3 sequence is CASSDETERPRNIQYF. CDR3 DNA: TGTGCCAGCAGTGACGAGACTGAAAGGCCGAGGAACATTCAGTACTTC.

This clone came up a few times. The gene calls are TRBV18 and TRBJ2-7; D might be TRBD1 (6 bases). The germline V and J ends were trimmed by 3 bases and 2 bases, with 14 bases remaining between them. Germline V gives CDR1 KGHSH, CDR2 LQKENI. This CDR3 has 15 residues. This chain's CDR3 is CASSPATGSTYEQYF. CDR3 coding DNA: TGTGCCAGCTCACCCGCGACAGGATCAACCTACGAGCAGTACTTC.